This TCR beta chain was sequenced during a study of naive and memory T cell subsets (dated 2017 in TCRdb). For context, the study as a whole: Sorted naive and memory T cell subsets from peripheral blood were analyzed in the study using a UMI-based, open-source pipeline for TCR alpha and beta sequencing. RNA was DNase-treated and reverse transcribed with TCR constant-region primers, mostly using SuperScript III. Complete agreement was observed between the functional CMV T cell responses and the IgG serology results. The investigation overall reported the following: In both CD4 and CD8 cells, the Gini index increased while Shannon and inverse Simpson diversity decreased from naive through CM, EM and EMRA. After error correction, only a single occurrence was seen for over 85% of naive TCR sequences, so much steeper abundance distributions were produced than in memory subsets. Naive repertoires, especially CD8, contained a few larger clonotypes, possibly memory cells re-expressing CD45RA. A clonotype was defined as a single alpha or beta chain sequence rather than as a paired alpha/beta receptor. The repertoire findings for the naive and memory subsets could not be validated, as no ground truth was available. RNA-based TCR counts may be influenced by expression changes linked to T cell activation and differentiation. TCR abundance followed a power law with an exponent that was different for naive and memory subsets but consistent across the three individuals.

Library preparation employed UMI-ligation and nested PCR. An equimolar mix of two oligonucleotides covering both TRBC1 and TRBC2 was used as the beta constant-region primer. A single-stranded oligonucleotide bearing the SP2 primer plus a 12-nucleotide UMI was ligated onto the 3' end of the cDNA by T4 RNA ligase 1. Four rounds of PCR, combining the SP2 primer with nested alpha and beta constant-region primers, were used to amplify the ligated cDNA. The ligation reaction was incubated at 16°C for roughly 19-25 hours. PCR2 was typically run as a SYBR Green qPCR and stopped at a predetermined threshold to prevent over-amplification. Agencourt AMPure XP magnetic beads were used for all purifications after the first. Libraries were quantified by Qubit and checked on a TapeStation, where a main peak was expected near 650 bp. The pooled libraries were sequenced on an Illumina MiSeq using v2 2x251 paired-end kits, which usually yielded roughly 0.95-2.1 million reads per sample. Each sample's library went into the pool at 4 nM, and 5-7% PhiX was added to help with cluster recognition. Regarding the original processing steps: Decombinator assigned V and J genes to Demultiplexor-processed FASTQ reads by tag matching, allowing a single base-pair mismatch. By using UMIs, Collapsinator corrected both sequencing errors and the frequency errors caused by PCR heterogeneity. CDR3Translator translated TCRs and extracted CDR3s from the conserved cysteine to the FGXG phenylalanine, flagging non-productive sequences. Gini, Shannon entropy and inverse Simpson indices were calculated on repertoires that had been subsampled to equal numbers of UMI-defined TCRs. Within the linear range, a power law was fitted to clonotype abundance distributions using maximum likelihood. For one naive CD8 sample, the pipeline and MIGEC produced similar UMI counts, unique TCR numbers and clonal distributions. In one analysis, naive TCRs also found in any memory subset of the same donor were removed from the naive repertoire. A set of under 8,500 CMV-associated CDR3 sequences, compiled from VDJdb and a published dataset, was used to search the repertoires. TCRdb ran its own pipeline on the public reads, namely fastp trimming at Q25 and MiXCR clone calling, and kept in-frame beta chains. Rows with one shared CDR3 protein collapse into an entry with the most common genes and DNA. The V and J calls come from TCRdb's annotation, not from the publication. For this sample there are 130,000 to 150,000 distinct CDR3 sequences; 15% to 20% appear just once. The ten largest clones add up to 0.14% of the sample.

This clonotype was counted between two and nine times. This clone's antigen is unknown. Per-base qualities were not stored, and no clone one base away is much larger. The CDR3 spans 13 residues, from the cysteine through the phenylalanine. Only the CDR3 DNA stays, 39 bases, in frame from base 1. V is cut by 7 bases and J by 6 bases, and the space between the germline ends is 14 bases. The germline V gene sets CDR1 to SNHLY and CDR2 to FYNNEI. Separate amplification of TCR alpha and beta chain libraries was performed from the second PCR step onward. The CMV status of each donor was determined by measuring IFNgamma production from CD4+ T cells after fresh PBMCs had been stimulated overnight with CMV viral lysate. Miltenyi beads were used first to positively select CD4 T cells, and CD8 T cells were then positively selected from the CD4-negative fraction. Cells stained for CD3, CD4, CD8, CD45RA, CD27 and a live/dead dye were sorted on a BD Aria II into four subsets by CD45RA and CD27. Blood came from a few healthy volunteers, each fractionated into CD4 and CD8 T cells and then into four differentiation subsets. About 110 ml of peripheral blood was taken from each donor, and PBMC were separated by density-gradient centrifugation on Ficoll-Paque PLUS. Sorted cells were lysed in RLT buffer, and RNA was extracted with a Qiagen RNeasy kit and stored at -80°C.

The sample taken for sequencing was naive CD4+ T cells from blood. According to the study, the label for this sample's cell subset or site signals: naive T cells, CD45RA high CD27+. Recombination linked TRBV2 to TRBJ2-3, with TRBD2 as a weak D call on 6 bases. This TCR came from a human donor in good health. The CDR3 protein sequence reads: CASTVGLADTQYF. The DNA sequence is TGTGCCAGCACCGTCGGGCTAGCGGATACGCAGTATTTT.